These 21 T cell receptor beta chains came from one sample sequenced in a study of STAT3 mutations in large granular lymphocyte leukemia. Study-level findings and limits: Every T-LGLL patient had at least one immunodominant TCRbeta clonotype.

This table comes from immunoSEQ multiplex PCR, and its TCRdb copy is limited to in-frame clones, with some not included. This table has about 16,000 clones, 84% appearing once. The antigens for these receptors are not known. The material sequenced was peripheral blood mononuclear cells. The source is a man aged 50-60 years with T-cell large granular lymphocyte leukemia. Some clones in this sample may be carry-over from other donors' samples.

This chain joins TRBV5-4 and TRBJ2-5; tentative D call: TRBD2 (7 bases). Germline CDR1 SGHNT, CDR2 YYREEE (reference sequence). The CDR3 sequence is 15 residues long. V was shortened by 4 bases and J by 7 bases, with 20 bases between the two germline ends. The CDR3 region is CASSHREGGGMTQYF. In DNA form, the CDR3 reads TGTGCCAGCAGCCACAGGGAGGGTGGTGGAATGACCCAGTACTTC.

V gene TRBV6-1 combines with J gene TRBJ1-5; the D gene is possibly TRBD1 (5 bases). The CDR3 extends over 16 amino acids. The germline V gene encodes CDR1 MNHNS and CDR2 SASEGT. V dropped 4 bases and J dropped 5 bases, with 18 bases sitting between them. CDR3 sequence reads: CASSAAAGRWDQPQHF. CDR3 nucleotide sequence: TGTGCCAGCAGTGCCGCGGCAGGGAGGTGGGATCAGCCCCAGCATTTT.

The J gene is TRBJ1-5, the V gene TRBV28; D is perhaps TRBD1 (6 bases). The CDR3 totals 13 residues. The germline V gene encodes CDR1 MDHEN and CDR2 SYDVKM. V lost 7 bases and J 2 bases, leaving 9 bases between the germline ends. CDR3 residues: CASTRTGNQPQHF. The CDR3 nucleotides are TGTGCCAGCACCCGGACAGGCAATCAGCCCCAGCATTTT.

The CDR3 DNA is TGTGCCAGCTCACCACCGGGCGGCCACGGCTACACCTTC. Encoded protein: CASSPPGGHGYTF. The rearrangement joins TRBV18 to TRBJ1-2; D gene uncertain. This CDR3 is 13 amino acids long. The germline V and J ends were trimmed by 0 bases and 8 bases, with 10 bases remaining between them. Germline CDR1 is KGHSH and CDR2 is LQKENI.

This clone appeared a single time. The rearrangement joins TRBV18 to TRBJ2-2; D could derive from TRBD1 or TRBD2 (5 bases each). There are 18 residues in the CDR3. The V end lost 2 bases, the J end lost 2 bases, and 18 bases lay between the germline ends. Germline-derived CDR1 and CDR2 are KGHSH and LQKENI. CDR3 in DNA: TGTGCCAGCTCACCATTGAATTCGCCGGGACGAAACACCGGGGAGCTGTTTTTT. It translates to CASSPLNSPGRNTGELFF. Variable domain in full (rest from reference TRBV18 and TRBJ2-2): NAGVMQNPRHLVRRRGQEARLRCSPMKGHSHVYWYRQLPEEGLKFMVYLQKENIIDESGMPKERFSAEFPKEGPSILRIQQVVRGDSAAYFCASSPLNSPGRNTGELFFGEGSRLTVL.

The chain links TRBV7-2 to TRBJ1-5; D remains ambiguous. The V end was cut by 1 base, the J end by 4 bases, with 5 bases between. CDR1 is SGHTA and CDR2 is FQGNSA in the germline V gene. The CDR3 spans 13 residues. For the CDR3, the DNA is TGTGCCAGCAGCTTAGAGAGGAATCAGCCCCAGCATTTT. It specifies CASSLERNQPQHF.

V is TRBV2 and J is TRBJ1-1; D remains unclear. Trimming took 2 bases from V and 0 from J, leaving 7 bases between them. CDR3 length: 14 residues. The germline V gene encodes CDR1 SNHLY and CDR2 FYNNEI. CDR3 loop: CASSETWVNTEAFF. The CDR3 DNA sequence: TGTGCCAGCAGTGAAACATGGGTGAACACTGAAGCTTTCTTT.

In DNA form, the CDR3 reads TGCGCCAGCAGCTTGGCCCCAGGGAATGGCTACACCTTC. As protein: CASSLAPGNGYTF. The V and J genes are TRBV5-1 and TRBJ1-2, with D maybe TRBD1 (5 bases). V lost 0 bases to trimming and J lost 6 bases, with 9 bases between them. This CDR3 contains 13 residues. Germline V lookup: CDR1 SGHRS, CDR2 YFSETQ.

V gene TRBV10-3 combines with J gene TRBJ2-5; D may be TRBD2 (6 bases). Germline V CDR1 and CDR2: ENHRY, SYGVKD. Trimming took off 8 bases at V and 5 bases at J, with 18 bases between the two ends. The CDR3 covers 14 residues. This CDR3 reads CAIGGGAGGETQYF. CDR3 sequence (DNA): TGTGCCATCGGGGGAGGAGCTGGGGGGGAGACCCAGTACTTC.

The gene calls are TRBV5-6 and TRBJ2-3, with 8 bases fitting TRBD2. V was clipped by 4 bases and J by 6 bases; unmatched bases: 13. The CDR3 has 16 amino acids. The germline gives CDR1 SGHDT, CDR2 YYEEEE. The CDR3 bases are TGTGCCAGCAGCGATCGGGGTACGGGGGGGCTCGATACGCAGTATTTT. Its translation: CASSDRGTGGLDTQYF.

V usage is TRBV10-3 and J usage is TRBJ1-5, with a tentative D call TRBD1 (6 bases). This CDR3 contains 16 residues. Germline V lookup: CDR1 ENHRY, CDR2 SYGVKD. V was cut by 3 bases and J by 6 bases, with 18 bases left in between. The CDR3 DNA is TGTGCCATCAGTGAAACGGCAGGGGTGGGTGGTCAGCCCCAGCATTTT. Protein product: CAISETAGVGGQPQHF.

The rearrangement uses TRBV7-9 and TRBJ2-7; D not resolved. Germline V gene data show CDR1 as SEHNR and CDR2 as FQNEAQ (reference sequence). The CDR3 totals 15 residues. Between the trimmed V and J ends, which lost 5 bases and 1 base, there was a span of 15 bases. Here the CDR3 DNA reads TGTGCCAGCAGCCCGCGCCTGGGCAGATCCTACGAGCAGTACTTC. It translates to CASSPRLGRSYEQYF.

This clone has only one observation. This rearrangement joins TRBV12-5 to TRBJ1-3; D remains unclear. The CDR3 consists of 14 residues. Looked up from germline, CDR1 is LGHNT and CDR2 is FRNRAP. The ends were cut back, 5 bases at V and 0 bases at J, with 8 bases in the middle. CDR3 bases: TGTGCTAGTGGTGGAAGGCTCTCTGGAAACACCATATATTTT. Its protein is CASGGRLSGNTIYF.

J is TRBJ2-7 and V is TRBV2, with 10 bases aligning to TRBD2. CDR1 and CDR2 from the germline V gene are SNHLY and FYNNEI. The CDR3 is 13 residues long. Trimming took 6 bases from V and 9 from J; bases not matched to a gene: 8. Written as DNA, the CDR3 is TGTGCCAGCAGGGGTCTAGCGGGAGAGGGGCAGTACTTC. Translating it yields CASRGLAGEGQYF.

J is TRBJ2-7 and V is TRBV5-4; tentative D call: TRBD1 (5 bases). The CDR3 covers 14 residues. Germline assignment: CDR1 SGHNT and CDR2 YYREEE (reference sequence). Trimming took 4 bases from V and 1 from J, leaving 12 bases between them. The DNA for the CDR3 is TGTGCCAGCAGCACCCGGACACCTTCCTACGAGCAGTACTTC. This sequence encodes CASSTRTPSYEQYF.

This clone was found once. The chain couples TRBV5-1 to TRBJ2-6; D might be TRBD1 (5 bases). Trimming took off 4 bases at V and 3 bases at J, with 8 bases between the two ends. CDR3 length equals 14 residues. Germline CDR1 SGHRS, CDR2 YFSETQ. The CDR3 DNA reads TGCGCCAGCAGCCTACAGGTTGGGGCCAACGTCCTGACTTTC. Amino acids: CASSLQVGANVLTF.

The V call is TRBV6-6, the J call TRBJ1-4, with 8 bases that match TRBD1. With 6 bases clipped from V and 1 base from J, the junction kept 7 bases outside the gene matches. CDR3 size: 16 residues. Germline V gene lookup returns CDR1 MNHNY and CDR2 SVGAGI (reference sequence). The CDR3 bases are TGTGCCAGCAGCCAACCGACAGGGGTAACTAATGAAAAACTGTTTTTT. It encodes CASSQPTGVTNEKLFF.

This clone was seen more than once but under ten times. J is TRBJ2-2 and V is TRBV7-9, with 8 bases lining up with TRBD1. The length of the CDR3 is 18 residues. In germline, CDR1 is SEHNR, CDR2 FQNEAQ (reference sequence). Unmatched junction bases numbered 10, after V lost 1 base and J lost 3 bases. The CDR3 region is CASSLDPAQGGYTGELFF. In DNA form, the CDR3 reads TGTGCCAGCAGCTTAGACCCCGCACAGGGGGGATACACCGGGGAGCTGTTTTTT.

This clone showed up just once. This chain uses TRBV7-9 with TRBJ1-5; TRBD1 is a possible D gene (5 bases). Trimming shortened V by 1 base and J by 2 bases, and 12 bases separated the two germline ends. In germline, CDR1 is SEHNR, CDR2 FQNEAQ (reference sequence). The CDR3 is 16 amino acids. CDR3 in DNA: TGTGCCAGCAGCTTAGAGAGGGGCGGGGGCAATCAGCCCCAGCATTTT. This codes for CASSLERGGGNQPQHF.

V is TRBV4-3 and J is TRBJ2-7; TRBD1 aligns across 7 bases. V was clipped by 1 base and J by 6 bases; unmatched bases: 6. Germline CDR1 reads LGHNA; CDR2 reads YSLEER. The CDR3 is made up of 14 amino acids. CDR3 DNA sequence: TGCGCCAGCAGCCAAGGACAGGGTGGATCCGAGCAGTACTTC. Translation gives CASSQGQGGSEQYF.

This clone was counted a few times. The genes are TRBV13 and TRBJ2-3, with 11 nucleotides matching TRBD2. Trimming cost V 4 bases and J 5 bases; bases outside gene matches: 5. The length of the CDR3 is 15 residues. The germline CDR1 and CDR2 sequences are PRHDT and FYEKMQ (reference sequence). Here the CDR3 reads CASSSFSGRGDTQYF. The CDR3 region has the DNA TGTGCCAGCAGCTCCTTTAGCGGGAGGGGAGATACGCAGTATTTT.